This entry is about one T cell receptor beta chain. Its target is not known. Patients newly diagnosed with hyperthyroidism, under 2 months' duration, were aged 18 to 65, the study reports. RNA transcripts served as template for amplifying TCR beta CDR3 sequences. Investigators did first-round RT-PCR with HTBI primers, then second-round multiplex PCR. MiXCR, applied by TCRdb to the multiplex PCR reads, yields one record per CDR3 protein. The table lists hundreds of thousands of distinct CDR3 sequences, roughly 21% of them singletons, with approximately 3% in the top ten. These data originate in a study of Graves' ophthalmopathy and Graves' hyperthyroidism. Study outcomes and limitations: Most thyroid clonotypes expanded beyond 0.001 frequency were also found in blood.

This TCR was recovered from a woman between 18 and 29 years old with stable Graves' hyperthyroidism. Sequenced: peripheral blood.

The DNA for the CDR3 is TGTGCCAGCAGCACCCGACGGGACCTCTTTGGAAACACCATATATTTT. Amino acids: CASSTRRDLFGNTIYF. The chain employs TRBV11-2 and TRBJ1-3, with a possible D match to TRBD1 (5 bases). Germline CDR1 is SGHAT and CDR2 is FQNNGV. The V and J ends lost 5 bases and 3 bases respectively, with 17 bases between them. The CDR3 is 16 residues long.